This is a list of T cell receptor beta chains from one sample in a study of CD8 T cells in Susac syndrome. TCRdb re-derived calls from the immunoSEQ multiplex PCR reads in MiXCR, one entry per CDR3 protein. This sample has 100,000 to 150,000 distinct CDR3 sequences, with approximately 94% found just once. The sequenced material came from CD4+ T cells from PBMCs. Every receptor here comes from a human donor with multiple sclerosis. CDR3s include the opening cysteine and the closing phenylalanine or tryptophan. The D gene is left open where the match is weak. The size entry is marked missing in some rows and otherwise reads once, few, many or a size class.

J gene	V gene	clone size	D gene	CDR3 DNA	CDR3 protein
TRBJ1-3	TRBV4-3	-	TRBD1	TGCGCCAGCAGCCAAGAACAGGGGGCTAGAAACACCATATATTTT	CASSQEQGARNTIYF
TRBJ2-5	TRBV4-1	-	-	TGCGCCAGCAGCCATCCCCGGGACCTTATGCGGGAGACCCAGTACTTC	CASSHPRDLMRETQYF
TRBJ2-2	TRBV6-2/TRBV6-3	-	-	TGTGCCAGCAGTTACCAGCGCACCGGGGAGCTGTTTTTT	CASSYQRTGELFF
TRBJ1-2	TRBV13	-	-	TGTGCCAGCTCCATGAAGGGCCCCTCGGACTATGGCTACACCTTC	CASSMKGPSDYGYTF
TRBJ2-7	TRBV12-3/TRBV12-4	-	-	TGTGCCAGCAGCCACGAGGTAGGCGAGCAGTACTTC	CASSHEVGEQYF
TRBJ1-6	TRBV6-1	-	TRBD1	TGTGCCAGCAGTCCCATACTCGCGGGGACAGGGGGTCGTAATTCACCCCTCCACTTT	CASSPILAGTGGRNSPLHF
TRBJ2-7	TRBV5-1	-	-	TGCGCCAGCAGCTTACTAAGCGAGCAGTACTTC	CASSLLSEQYF
TRBJ1-2	TRBV20-1	-	-	TGCAGTGCTAGGCGACAGGAGCCTACTAACTATGGCTACACCTTC	CSARRQEPTNYGYTF
TRBJ2-7	TRBV19	-	TRBD2	TGTGCCCCAGGGCGGGGGGCGTACGAGCAGTACTTC	CAPGRGAYEQYF
TRBJ2-3	TRBV7-9	-	TRBD2	TGTGCCAGCAGCTTAGCCGGAACTAGCGGGAGGAGAGATACGCAGTATTTT	CASSLAGTSGRRDTQYF
TRBJ2-3	TRBV20-1	once	TRBD2	TGCAGTGCCCGAGCCAGCGGGAGGGCCATCATCTATACGCAGTATTTT	CSARASGRAIIYTQYF
TRBJ1-2	TRBV5-1	-	TRBD1	TGCGCCAGCAGCTCCGGGACAGGGGTGGGCTACACCTTC	CASSSGTGVGYTF
TRBJ1-2	TRBV5-4	-	-	TGTGCCAGCAGCTTCGACAGAAACTATGGCTACACCTTC	CASSFDRNYGYTF
TRBJ2-7	TRBV29-1	-	-	TGCAGCGTTGCAGAGGCCAGGGCCTACGAGCAGTACTTC	CSVAEARAYEQYF
TRBJ2-2	TRBV9	-	-	TGTGCCAGCAGCGGAGGCTGGCAGGGGAAGGGTAGCACCGGGGAGCTGTTTTTT	CASSGGWQGKGSTGELFF
TRBJ2-4	TRBV30	-	-	TGTGCCTGGAGTGTAAACATAGCCAAAAACATTCAGTACTTC	CAWSVNIAKNIQYF
TRBJ1-1	TRBV20-1	-	-	TGCAGTGCTAGAGATCCCAGGCTGGACACTGAAGCTTTCTTT	CSARDPRLDTEAFF
TRBJ2-2	TRBV29-1	-	TRBD2	TGCAGCGTTGGGGGACTAGCGGATGGCGGGGAGCTGTTTTTT	CSVGGLADGGELFF
TRBJ1-2	TRBV4-3	-	-	TGCGCCAGCAGCCAAGATCCCGTCGGGGCGTCTAACTATGGCTACACCTTC	CASSQDPVGASNYGYTF
TRBJ2-1	TRBV9	-	-	TGTGCCAGCAGCGTAGACCCTGGGGCCTACAATGAGCAGTTCTTC	CASSVDPGAYNEQFF
TRBJ2-3	TRBV30	-	TRBD1	TGTGCCTGGAGTCGTCGACAGGGGTGGACAGATACGCAGTATTTT	CAWSRRQGWTDTQYF
TRBJ1-5	TRBV19	-	TRBD1	TGTGCCAGTAGCGCCGGGACAGGGGCACAGCCCCAGCATTTT	CASSAGTGAQPQHF
TRBJ2-7	TRBV6-2/TRBV6-3	-	TRBD2	TGTGCCAGCAGTTACAGGAGCGGGAGGGCCTCCTACGAGCAGTACTTC	CASSYRSGRASYEQYF
TRBJ1-2	TRBV7-9	-	TRBD1	TGTGCCAGCAGCTCGGGACAGGGATCCTATGGCTACACCTTC	CASSSGQGSYGYTF
TRBJ2-7	TRBV5-1	-	-	TGCGCCAGCAGCTCCCCTATTGGCAGGGTAGACGCCGAGCAGTACTTC	CASSSPIGRVDAEQYF
TRBJ2-7	TRBV9	-	TRBD2	TGTGCCAGCAGCGTTACCGCGGGGGGCGGCGCCTACGAGCAGTACTTC	CASSVTAGGGAYEQYF